Following are 27 T cell receptor beta chains from one sample sequenced in a study of Graves' ophthalmopathy and Graves' hyperthyroidism. RNA transcripts provided the template for amplifying TCR beta CDR3 regions. HTBI primers were used in a first-round RT-PCR, which preceded a second-round multiplex PCR. Each CDR3 protein is one row after TCRdb ran MiXCR on the multiplex PCR reads. The profile shows roughly 400,000 distinct CDR3 sequences, 17% of them singletons. The specimen was peripheral blood. All receptors derive from an adult woman with stable Graves' hyperthyroidism.

The CDR3: CASRWGTDTQYF. CDR3 bases: TGTGCCAGCAGGTGGGGCACAGATACGCAGTATTTT. The chain joins TRBV25-1 to TRBJ2-3; D remains unclear. Trimming removed 6 bases at V and 1 base at J, with 5 bases between. Per the germline V gene, CDR1 is MGHDK and CDR2 is SYGVNS. The CDR3 extends over 12 amino acids. Filled out from reference TRBV25-1 and TRBJ2-3, the complete variable domain reads EADIYQTPRYLVIGTGKKITLECSQTMGHDKMYWYQQDPGMELHLIHYSYGVNSTEKGDLSSESTVSRIRTEHFPLTLESARPSHTSQYLCASRWGTDTQYFGPGTRLTVL.

This clonotype was observed at least ten times. CDR3 in DNA: TGCGCCAGCAGCTTGGGGGGCACCTTCTATGGCTACACCTTC. Encoded protein: CASSLGGTFYGYTF. The J gene is TRBJ1-2, the V gene TRBV5-1; possible D gene TRBD1, 5 bases. Germline loops: CDR1 SGHRS, CDR2 YFSETQ. There are 14 residues in the CDR3. V gave up 0 bases and J gave up 4 bases, with 10 bases separating them.

This clonotype was observed many times. This rearrangement joins TRBV6-5 to TRBJ1-2; weak D call: TRBD1 (5 bases). This CDR3 region has 15 residues. V shed 4 bases and J shed 4 bases, with 16 bases lying between them. The germline gives CDR1 MNHEY, CDR2 SVGAGI. CDR3 nucleotide sequence: TGTGCCAGCAGTTCACGGCCGGGACTGCGCTATGGCTACACCTTC. This codes for CASSSRPGLRYGYTF.

The sample holds many counts of this clonotype. The chain recombines TRBV28 with TRBJ1-2; D possibly corresponds to TRBD1 (5 bases). V was shortened by 3 bases and J by 4 bases, with 15 bases between the two germline ends. Germline loops: CDR1 MDHEN, CDR2 SYDVKM. The CDR3 consists of 15 residues. The CDR3 sequence: CASSLGQIVVYGYTF. DNA for the CDR3: TGTGCCAGCAGTTTGGGGCAGATCGTCGTCTATGGCTACACCTTC.

There are many counts of this clonotype. This chain joins TRBV20-1 and TRBJ2-7, with 14 bases matching TRBD2. V was pared by 8 bases and J by 0 bases, with 6 bases of the junction left unmatched. CDR1 and CDR2 (germline): DFQATT, SNEGSKA (reference sequence). The CDR3 sequence is 15 residues long. CDR3 nucleotide sequence: TGCAGTCCAGGGACTAGCGGGAGTCCCTCCTACGAGCAGTACTTC. It specifies CSPGTSGSPSYEQYF.

The chain links TRBV19 to TRBJ2-7; D call uncertain. The germline V gene encodes CDR1 LNHDA and CDR2 SQIVND (reference sequence). The ends were cut back, 5 bases at V and 3 bases at J, with 11 bases in the middle. CDR3 size: 13 residues. CDR3 DNA sequence: TGTGCCAGTAGTTTCCACGCAGACTACGAGCAGTACTTC. It is translated as CASSFHADYEQYF. The full variable domain, in which reference TRBV19 and TRBJ2-7 provide the parts outside the CDR3, is DGGITQSPKYLFRKEGQNVTLSCEQNLNHDAMYWYRQDPGQGLRLIYYSQIVNDFQKGDIAEGYSVSREKKESFPLTVTSAQKNPTAFYLCASSFHADYEQYFGPGTRLTVT.

This clonotype has at least ten counts. In DNA form, the CDR3 reads TGCAGCGCGGGACAAGTGAACACTGAAGCTTTCTTT. Amino acids: CSAGQVNTEAFF. This chain uses TRBV29-1 with TRBJ1-1; tentative D call: TRBD1 (6 bases). Per germline, CDR1 SQVTM and CDR2 ANQGSEA. V was clipped by 7 bases and J by 0 bases, with 9 bases between them. This CDR3 is 12 amino acids long.

This clonotype was detected many times. This chain links TRBV6-1 with TRBJ1-2; TRBD1 might be the D (5 bases). The germline gives CDR1 MNHNS, CDR2 SASEGT. V dropped 5 bases and J dropped 6 bases, with 10 bases sitting between them. The CDR3 totals 12 residues. CDR3 region: CASSPGADGYTF. CDR3 nucleotides: TGTGCCAGCAGTCCCGGGGCTGATGGCTACACCTTC.

This clonotype was recorded many times. The DNA for the CDR3 is TGTGCCAGCAGTTACGATCGGGGGCCGGGCTACACCTTC. Translation: CASSYDRGPGYTF. The chain uses TRBV6-5 and TRBJ1-2; D is possibly TRBD1 (6 bases). Per germline, CDR1 MNHEY and CDR2 SVGAGI. V was trimmed by 2 bases and J by 8 bases, leaving 12 bases between them. The CDR3 runs to 13 residues.

This chain connects TRBV30 to TRBJ2-7, with TRBD2 matching over 10 bases. Germline CDR1 is GTSNPN and CDR2 is SVGIG (reference sequence). This CDR3 contains 15 residues. Trimming at V came to 3 bases and at J to 2 bases, leaving 7 bases not matched to a gene. This chain's CDR3 is CAWSRRTSGPYEQYF. The CDR3 DNA reads TGTGCCTGGAGCCGGAGGACTAGCGGCCCCTACGAGCAGTACTTC. Filled out from reference TRBV30 and TRBJ2-7, the complete variable domain reads SQTIHQWPATLVQPVGSPLSLECTVEGTSNPNLYWYRQAAGRGLQLLFYSVGIGQISSEVPQNLSASRPQDRQFILSSKKLLLSDSGFYLCAWSRRTSGPYEQYFGPGTRLTVT.

This clonotype came up a few times. The chain employs TRBV12-5 and TRBJ1-5; D not certain. The V gene's germline CDR1 is LGHNT and CDR2 FRNRAP. Between the trimmed V and J ends, which lost 4 bases and 5 bases, there was a span of 9 bases. The CDR3 has 13 amino acids. The CDR3 sequence is CASGSPPDQPQHF. CDR3 DNA sequence: TGTGCTAGTGGTTCCCCCCCTGATCAGCCCCAGCATTTT. Using reference TRBV12-5 and TRBJ1-5 for the parts outside the CDR3, the full variable domain is DARVTQTPRHKVTEMGQEVTMRCQPILGHNTVFWYRQTMMQGLELLAYFRNRAPLDDSGMPKDRFSAEMPDATLATLKIQPSEPRDSAVYFCASGSPPDQPQHFGDGTRLSIL.

The sample holds many counts of this clonotype. This chain joins TRBV12-3 or TRBV12-4 and TRBJ2-2, with TRBD1 identical over 9 bases. CDR3 length: 12 amino acids. V dropped 6 bases and J dropped 14; count of bases not matched to a gene: 7. CDR3 in amino acids: CASRYGTGYLFF. The CDR3 nucleotides are TGTGCCAGCAGATACGGGACAGGGTATCTGTTTTTT.

The chain employs TRBV29-1 and TRBJ2-7, with unresolved D. Germline assignment: CDR1 SQVTM and CDR2 ANQGSEA. The CDR3 spans 11 residues. Trimming took 5 bases from V and 5 from J, leaving 10 bases between them. As DNA, the CDR3 is TGCAGCGTTCGAACAGCCCACGAGCAGTACTTC. The encoded protein is CSVRTAHEQYF.

V gene TRBV10-2 combines with J gene TRBJ2-2; 8 positions agree with TRBD1. The junction had 14 bases not matched to a gene; V was cut back by 6 bases and J by 5 bases. Germline values: CDR1 WSHSY, CDR2 SAAADI. This CDR3 contains 17 residues. CDR3 amino acids: CASSPWAGGVGTGELFF. The DNA of the CDR3 is TGCGCCAGCAGCCCATGGGCAGGGGGCGTAGGGACCGGGGAGCTGTTTTTT.

The rearrangement links TRBV7-2 to TRBJ2-7; 7 nucleotides align to TRBD1. CDR1 SGHTA and CDR2 FQGNSA come from the germline V gene. The CDR3 is made up of 14 amino acids. V shed 8 bases and J 2 bases; nucleotides not matched to a gene: 9. The CDR3 DNA reads as TGTGCCAGCCGGTGGGGGACAGCACCCTACGAGCAGTACTTC. As protein: CASRWGTAPYEQYF.

This clonotype was counted many times. The V and J genes are TRBV11-2 and TRBJ2-2, with D tentatively TRBD1 (5 bases). This CDR3 comprises 17 residues. Germline-derived CDR1 and CDR2 are SGHAT and FQNNGV. V lost 1 base and J 4 bases, leaving 16 bases between the germline ends. The DNA of the CDR3 is TGTGCCAGCAGCTTAGTGGTGACAGCCAAATCCACCGGGGAGCTGTTTTTT. Encoded protein: CASSLVVTAKSTGELFF.

V gene TRBV12-3 or TRBV12-4 combines with J gene TRBJ1-5, with D unclear. CDR3 length equals 13 residues. Deletions cut 5 bases from V and 7 bases from J, with 12 bases between. The CDR3 sequence: CASSLYASQPQHF. CDR3 coding DNA: TGTGCCAGCAGTCTATATGCGTCACAGCCCCAGCATTTT.

This clonotype was observed many times. V usage is TRBV5-1 and J usage is TRBJ2-7; tentatively, D is TRBD2 (6 bases). The V and J ends lost 0 bases and 4 bases respectively, with 11 bases between them. The CDR3 spans 14 residues. Germline loops: CDR1 SGHRS, CDR2 YFSETQ. For the CDR3, the DNA is TGCGCCAGCAGCTTGGGGAGGGGTCAGTACGAGCAGTACTTC. Its protein is CASSLGRGQYEQYF.

The table lists this clonotype with many counts. The V and J genes are TRBV6-5 and TRBJ2-7; unclear D gene. Trimming took 2 bases from V and 4 from J, leaving 12 bases between them. Germline-derived CDR1 and CDR2 are MNHEY and SVGAGI. This CDR3 comprises 14 residues. The CDR3 region is CASSYPSYSYEQYF. For the CDR3, the DNA is TGTGCCAGCAGTTACCCGTCATACAGTTACGAGCAGTACTTC.

There are many counts of this clonotype. The chain uses TRBV6-5 and TRBJ1-5, with TRBD1 matching 7 bases. The CDR3 extends over 15 amino acids. Germline loops: CDR1 MNHEY, CDR2 SVGAGI. Trimming removed 0 bases from V and 7 bases from J; junction bases left unmatched: 6. In DNA form, the CDR3 reads TGTGCCAGCAGTTACTCGACGGCAGGGGGACAGCCCCAGCATTTT. This sequence encodes CASSYSTAGGQPQHF.

The chain links TRBV30 to TRBJ1-1; unclear D gene. V was shortened by 3 bases and J by 3 bases, with 20 bases between the two germline ends. Germline V gene sequence: CDR1 GTSNPN, CDR2 SVGIG (reference sequence). The CDR3 is 16 amino acids. CDR3 DNA sequence: TGTGCCTGGAGCAAGCGGGGAGTTCGGTCGGACACTGAAGCTTTCTTT. Translating it yields CAWSKRGVRSDTEAFF.

This clonotype was counted many times. V and J are TRBV6-1 and TRBJ1-6; 7 bases agree with TRBD1. Trimming cost V 7 bases and J 6 bases; bases outside gene matches: 6. Germline-derived CDR1 and CDR2 are MNHNS and SASEGT. The CDR3 covers 14 residues. Here the CDR3 reads CASTNRGSNSPLHF. The DNA of the CDR3 is TGTGCCAGCACCAACAGGGGCAGTAATTCACCCCTCCACTTT.

This clonotype appeared a few times. The rearrangement uses TRBV27 and TRBJ2-7; a possible D gene is TRBD1 (6 bases). CDR3 size: 15 residues. Trimming stripped 7 bases from V and 3 bases from J, with 19 bases between. Germline V CDR1 and CDR2: MNHEY, SMNVEV (reference sequence). CDR3 DNA sequence: TGTGCCAGCAAGGTTCGGGACACAATTTACTACGAGCAGTACTTC. This sequence encodes CASKVRDTIYYEQYF.

V gene TRBV28 combines with J gene TRBJ1-1; no reliable D call. CDR3 length: 13 amino acids. The V gene's germline CDR1 is MDHEN and CDR2 SYDVKM. V lost 8 bases and J lost 4, with 14 bases in between. CDR3 DNA: TGTGCCAGCCTCGACCCGAGCAGCACTGAAGCTTTCTTT. It translates to CASLDPSSTEAFF.

In this sample, this clonotype turned up many times. The chain uses TRBV9 and TRBJ2-5; 10 positions match TRBD2. The germline V gene has CDR1 SGDLS and CDR2 YYNGEE. This CDR3 contains 15 residues. V trimming: 0 bases; J trimming: 5 bases; junction bases outside the gene matches: 4. The chain's CDR3 is CASSVDPSGSETQYF. The CDR3 DNA reads TGTGCCAGCAGCGTAGATCCTAGCGGGAGTGAGACCCAGTACTTC. The full variable domain, in which reference TRBV9 and TRBJ2-5 provide the parts outside the CDR3, is DSGVTQTPKHLITATGQRVTLRCSPRSGDLSVYWYQQSLDQGLQFLIQYYNGEERAKGNILERFSAQQFPDLHSELNLSSLELGDSALYFCASSVDPSGSETQYFGPGTRLLVL.

This clonotype was seen ten or more times. J is TRBJ2-5 and V is TRBV4-1, with D possibly matching TRBD1 (5 bases). V shed 3 bases and J shed 5 bases, with 10 bases lying between them. This CDR3 is 13 amino acids long. In germline, CDR1 is MGHRA, CDR2 YSYEKL. The CDR3 loop is CASSQAGRETQYF. CDR3 bases: TGCGCCAGCAGCCAGGCAGGGCGGGAGACCCAGTACTTC.

This clonotype was found many times. This sequence joins TRBV7-2 and TRBJ1-5; tentatively, D is TRBD1 (5 bases). This CDR3 region has 13 residues. V was clipped by 5 bases and J by 5 bases, with 10 bases between them. CDR1 SGHTA and CDR2 FQGNSA come from the germline V gene. CDR3 coding DNA: TGTGCCAGCAGCCGGGACGGCTATCAGCCCCAGCATTTT. It yields the protein CASSRDGYQPQHF. The variable domain in full, with the rest retrieved from reference TRBV7-2 and TRBJ1-5, is GAGVSQSPSNKVTEKGKDVELRCDPISGHTALYWYRQSLGQGLEFLIYFQGNSAPDKSGLPSDRFSAERTGGSVSTLTIQRTQQEDSAVYLCASSRDGYQPQHFGDGTRLSIL.